Following are 20 T cell receptor beta chains from one sample sequenced in a study of OX40 agonist ivuxolimab in advanced cancers. The repertoire was sequenced with immunoSEQ multiplex PCR; TCRdb's copy has only in-frame clones and lacks some. Found here are 50,000 to 75,000 clones, around 85% of them singletons; the top ten hold less than 0.75%. The input for sequencing was CD4+ or CD8+ T cells sorted from blood, taken in a trial of the OX40 agonist ivuxolimab. Receptor source: an adult with an advanced solid tumor such as melanoma, head and neck, liver or kidney cancer.

V and J are TRBV27 and TRBJ2-7; 11 nucleotides align to TRBD2. The CDR3 covers 15 residues. The V gene end was trimmed by 1 base and the J gene end by 4 bases; junction bases not matched to a gene: 3. The germline V gene has CDR1 MNHEY and CDR2 SMNVEV (reference sequence). The CDR3: CASSLFLAGGYEQYF. The CDR3 DNA is TGTGCCAGCAGTTTATTTCTAGCGGGGGGTTACGAGCAGTACTTC.

The chain links TRBV6-1 to TRBJ1-5; D gene ambiguous. The V gene's germline CDR1 is MNHNS and CDR2 SASEGT. This CDR3 has 14 residues. V was trimmed by 6 bases and J by 0 bases, leaving 9 bases between them. In DNA, the CDR3 is TGTGCCAGCAGGCATAAGAATAGCAATCAGCCCCAGCATTTT. It codes for CASRHKNSNQPQHF.

The chain links TRBV12-2 to TRBJ1-5; the table's D call of TRBD1 was not tested on the DNA. TRBV12-2 corresponds to a pseudogene. The length of the CDR3 is 19 residues. CDR3 sequence: CASRHGRGTPLYSNQPQHF. CDR3 nucleotide sequence: TGTGCAAGTCGCCACGGTAGGGGGACACCCTTGTATAGCAATCAGCCCCAGCATTTT.

The chain recombines TRBV4-1 with TRBJ1-4; D gene uncertain. Looked up from germline, CDR1 is MGHRA and CDR2 is YSYEKL. The CDR3 consists of 12 residues. V dropped 7 bases and J dropped 8 bases, with 11 bases sitting between them. The CDR3 protein is CASTQRGEKLFF. The CDR3 DNA follows: TGCGCCAGCACACAACGGGGAGAAAAACTGTTTTTT.

The chain is built from TRBV19 and TRBJ2-1, with TRBD1 matching 7 bases. The CDR3 covers 16 residues. The V segment lost 5 bases and the J segment 4 bases; nucleotides outside the gene matches: 11. The germline CDR1 and CDR2 sequences are LNHDA and SQIVND (reference sequence). CDR3 sequence: CASSPWRQGSYNEQFF. DNA of the CDR3: TGTGCCAGTAGTCCCTGGAGACAGGGTAGTTACAATGAGCAGTTCTTC.

The chain combines TRBV7-9 with TRBJ2-5; no clear D. The CDR3 totals 13 residues. V shed 1 base and J shed 5 bases, with 8 bases lying between them. The germline CDR1 and CDR2 sequences are SEHNR and FQNEAQ (reference sequence). CDR3 protein: CASSLVGFETQYF. The CDR3 DNA is TGTGCCAGCAGCTTAGTGGGGTTCGAGACCCAGTACTTC.

The chain links TRBV6-1 to TRBJ1-5; 7 nucleotides align to TRBD1. The CDR3 extends over 15 amino acids. Germline CDR1 is MNHNS and CDR2 is SASEGT. V was pared by 5 bases and J by 3 bases, with 7 bases of the junction left unmatched. The CDR3: CASSTNRGHNQPQHF. The CDR3 DNA reads as TGTGCCAGCAGTACAAACAGGGGCCACAATCAGCCCCAGCATTTT.

This clone was seen just once. J is TRBJ2-7 and V is TRBV11-2, with a weak D call TRBD2 (6 bases). CDR1 and CDR2 from the germline V gene are SGHAT and FQNNGV. The CDR3 consists of 18 residues. V dropped 5 bases and J dropped 2 bases, with 25 bases sitting between them. In nucleotides, the CDR3 is TGTGCCAGCAGCCCCCGGGGCACAGGAGGGGCTTTCACCTACGAGCAGTACTTC. Translated: CASSPRGTGGAFTYEQYF.

The chain employs TRBV11-2 and TRBJ2-5; D unresolved. Per germline, CDR1 SGHAT and CDR2 FQNNGV. V lost 0 bases to trimming and J lost 2 bases, with 4 bases between them. CDR3 size: 13 residues. The CDR3 loop is CASSLDPQETQYF. For the CDR3, the DNA is TGTGCCAGCAGCTTAGATCCTCAAGAGACCCAGTACTTC.

The chain recombines TRBV5-4 with TRBJ2-7, with D possibly matching TRBD2 (6 bases). V lost 3 bases and J 0 bases, leaving 13 bases between the germline ends. There are 15 residues in the CDR3. Germline CDR1 reads SGHNT; CDR2 reads YYREEE (reference sequence). CDR3 DNA: TGTGCCAGCAGCTCTCAGTTAGCGGCCTCCTACGAGCAGTACTTC. Translation gives CASSSQLAASYEQYF.

A single count supports this clone. The V and J genes are TRBV9 and TRBJ2-3; 8 bases fit TRBD2. The V segment lost 0 bases and the J segment 7 bases; nucleotides outside the gene matches: 4. From germline, CDR1 is SGDLS and CDR2 YYNGEE. The CDR3 covers 14 residues. Here the CDR3 reads CASSVDGGVYTQYF. CDR3 bases: TGTGCCAGCAGCGTAGACGGGGGGGTTTATACGCAGTATTTT.

This clone was seen only once. The gene calls are TRBV2 and TRBJ1-5; maybe TRBD1 (5 bases). The CDR3 is 16 amino acids. Trimming left V 5 bases short and J 0 bases short, with 14 bases between. Germline-derived CDR1 and CDR2 are SNHLY and FYNNEI. For the CDR3, the DNA is TGTGCCAGCAGTTCTCGGGACGGATATAGCAATCAGCCCCAGCATTTT. This gives the protein CASSSRDGYSNQPQHF.

The chain uses TRBV6-5 and TRBJ2-3; D uncertain. V lost 6 bases and J 6 bases, leaving 16 bases between the germline ends. Germline V gene lookup returns CDR1 MNHEY and CDR2 SVGAGI. CDR3 length equals 14 residues. The chain's CDR3 is CASRLTVQFDTQYF. CDR3 nucleotides: TGTGCCAGCAGGCTGACCGTGCAATTTGATACGCAGTATTTT.

The chain carries TRBV19 and TRBJ2-3; D is perhaps TRBD2 (6 bases). CDR1 and CDR2 from the germline V gene are LNHDA and SQIVND (reference sequence). Trimming removed 3 bases from V and 5 bases from J, with 12 bases in between. The CDR3 runs to 14 residues. Written as DNA, the CDR3 is TGTGCCAGTAGTATGGGGGACTCTAGAGATACGCAGTATTTT. Amino acids: CASSMGDSRDTQYF.

This clone was seen only once. This chain connects TRBV30 to TRBJ2-7; tentative D call: TRBD1 (6 bases). The germline gives CDR1 GTSNPN, CDR2 SVGIG (reference sequence). The CDR3 extends over 13 amino acids. V lost 2 bases to trimming and J lost 0 bases, with 8 bases between them. The CDR3 nucleotides are TGTGCCTGGAGTTGGACAGACTCCTACGAGCAGTACTTC. It yields the protein CAWSWTDSYEQYF.

This chain joins TRBV5-1 and TRBJ2-2, with D maybe TRBD2 (6 bases). Germline assignment: CDR1 SGHRS and CDR2 YFSETQ. The V end was cut by 0 bases, the J end by 6 bases, with 12 bases between. There are 15 residues in the CDR3. The CDR3 loop is CASSLEPGGPGELFF. CDR3 in DNA: TGCGCCAGCAGCTTGGAGCCCGGGGGACCCGGGGAGCTGTTTTTT. Variable domain in full (rest from reference TRBV5-1 and TRBJ2-2): KAGVTQTPRYLIKTRGQQVTLSCSPISGHRSVSWYQQTPGQGLQFLFEYFSETQRNKGNFPGRFSGRQFSNSRSEMNVSTLELGDSALYLCASSLEPGGPGELFFGEGSRLTVL.

The genes are TRBV10-3 and TRBJ1-5; unclear D gene. V lost 3 bases to trimming and J lost 4 bases, with 10 bases between them. In germline, CDR1 is ENHRY, CDR2 SYGVKD. The CDR3 is 14 residues long. CDR3: CAISDGGNNQPQHF. CDR3 in DNA: TGTGCCATCAGTGATGGAGGGAATAATCAGCCCCAGCATTTT.

This clone was observed a single time. The CDR3 region has the DNA TGTGCCAGCAGCTTAGAAGCGGGAGGGCCGAATTACTTGTTCTTC. This sequence encodes CASSLEAGGPNYLFF. V is TRBV7-3 and J is TRBJ2-1, with 10 bases aligning to TRBD2. The junction had 13 bases not matched to a gene; V was cut back by 2 bases and J by 15 bases. This CDR3 is 15 amino acids long. In germline, CDR1 is SGHTA, CDR2 FQGTGA.

This clone was detected a few times. The CDR3 DNA sequence: TGTGCCAGTTCCGGCTACAGGGGGCGCGGGGAGCTGTTTTTT. Amino acid sequence: CASSGYRGRGELFF. The rearrangement uses TRBV19 and TRBJ2-2, with 9 bases aligning to TRBD1. The CDR3 length is 14 residues. Germline V gives CDR1 LNHDA, CDR2 SQIVND (reference sequence). V shed 8 bases, J shed 7 bases, and the junction held 8 bases outside the gene matches.

This chain joins TRBV11-3 and TRBJ2-1; D assignment may be TRBD1 or TRBD2 (5 bases each). Trimming cost V 5 bases and J 9 bases, with 14 bases left between them. The CDR3 runs 13 residues. The V gene's germline CDR1 is SGHNT and CDR2 YENEEA. The CDR3 sequence: CASSQSSGGEQFF. In DNA form, the CDR3 reads TGTGCCAGCAGCCAAAGCTCTGGGGGTGAGCAGTTCTTC.